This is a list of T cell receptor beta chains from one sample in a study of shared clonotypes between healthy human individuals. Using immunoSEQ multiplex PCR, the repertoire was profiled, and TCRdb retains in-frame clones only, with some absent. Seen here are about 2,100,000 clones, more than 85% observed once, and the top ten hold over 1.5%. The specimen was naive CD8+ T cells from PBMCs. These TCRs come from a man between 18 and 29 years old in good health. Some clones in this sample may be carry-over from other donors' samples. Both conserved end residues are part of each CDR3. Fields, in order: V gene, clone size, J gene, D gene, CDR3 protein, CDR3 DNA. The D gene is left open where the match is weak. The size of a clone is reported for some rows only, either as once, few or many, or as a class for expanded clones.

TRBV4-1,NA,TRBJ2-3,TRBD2,CASSHELADGTDTQYF,TGCGCCAGCAGCCATGAACTAGCGGACGGGACAGATACGCAGTATTTT
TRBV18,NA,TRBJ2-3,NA,CASSRPGRQGDTQYF,TGTGCCAGCTCAAGACCAGGGCGGCAGGGAGATACGCAGTATTTT
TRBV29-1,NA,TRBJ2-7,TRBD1,CSVQGGQFYEQYF,TGCAGCGTCCAAGGGGGACAGTTCTACGAGCAGTACTTC
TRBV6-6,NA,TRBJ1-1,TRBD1,CAIATGGTAFF,TGTGCCATAGCGACAGGGGGCACGGCTTTCTTT
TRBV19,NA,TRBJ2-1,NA,CASSKPGLNFEQFF,TGTGCCAGTAGTAAACCAGGGCTGAACTTTGAGCAGTTCTTC
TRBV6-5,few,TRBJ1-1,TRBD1,CASRQGARWNTEAFF,TGTGCCAGCAGACAGGGGGCGCGGTGGAACACTGAAGCTTTCTTT
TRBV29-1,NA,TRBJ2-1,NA,CSVESGPAEQFF,TGCAGCGTGGAATCGGGGCCGGCTGAGCAGTTCTTC
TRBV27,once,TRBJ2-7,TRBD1,CASSFGPGQGAHEQYF,TGTGCCAGCAGTTTCGGACCGGGACAGGGGGCCCACGAGCAGTACTTC
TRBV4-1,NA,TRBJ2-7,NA,CASSQVISGTYEQYF,TGCGCCAGCAGCCAAGTTATATCCGGTACCTACGAGCAGTACTTC
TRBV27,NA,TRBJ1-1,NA,CASSLLYGGDTEAFF,TGTGCCAGCAGTCTCCTCTACGGAGGGGACACTGAAGCTTTCTTT
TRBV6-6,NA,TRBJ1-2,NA,CASSHGTYYGYTF,TGTGCCAGCAGTCATGGGACATACTATGGCTACACCTTC
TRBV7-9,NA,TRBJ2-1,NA,CASSFPGYAYNEQFF,TGTGCCAGCAGCTTCCCGGGGTACGCCTACAATGAGCAGTTCTTC
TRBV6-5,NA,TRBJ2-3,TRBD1,CASSPTGSHTDTQYF,TGTGCCAGCAGTCCGACAGGGTCTCACACAGATACGCAGTATTTT
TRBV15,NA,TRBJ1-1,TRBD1,CATSEGGAGMNTEAFF,TGTGCCACCAGCGAAGGGGGCGCGGGAATGAACACTGAAGCTTTCTTT
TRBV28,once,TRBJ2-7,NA,CASRLWGEAYEQYF,TGTGCCAGCAGGCTTTGGGGGGAAGCCTACGAGCAGTACTTC
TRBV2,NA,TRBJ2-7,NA,CASSEKAGGFFYEQYF,TGTGCCAGCAGTGAAAAGGCAGGAGGGTTTTTTTACGAGCAGTACTTC
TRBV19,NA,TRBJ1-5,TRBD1,CASSSTGAWGQPQHF,TGTGCCAGTAGTTCGACAGGGGCCTGGGGACAGCCCCAGCATTTT
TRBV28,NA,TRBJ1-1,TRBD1,CASSRDREGYMNTEAFF,TGTGCCAGCAGTCGTGACAGGGAAGGTTACATGAACACTGAAGCTTTCTTT
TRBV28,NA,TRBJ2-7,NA,CASSLLTREQYF,TGTGCCAGCAGTTTATTAACGAGGGAGCAGTACTTC
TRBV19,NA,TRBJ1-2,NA,CASTNSGPYGYTF,TGTGCCAGTACTAATTCCGGGCCCTATGGCTACACCTTC
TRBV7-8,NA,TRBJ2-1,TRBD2,CASSLGFLAESHEQFF,TGTGCCAGCAGCTTAGGTTTTCTAGCGGAGAGTCATGAGCAGTTCTTC
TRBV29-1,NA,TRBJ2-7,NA,CSAEGVGPEQYF,TGCAGCGCAGAGGGGGTAGGGCCCGAGCAGTACTTC
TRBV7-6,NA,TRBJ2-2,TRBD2,CASSSDPLAGEITGELFF,TGTGCCAGCAGCTCTGACCCCCTAGCGGGAGAGATCACCGGGGAGCTGTTTTTT